These T cell receptor beta chains were read from a single sample in a study of shared clonotypes between healthy human individuals. TCRdb keeps only in-frame clones here, not all; method: immunoSEQ multiplex PCR. The data show 2.3 million or so clones, 85% to 95% seen once. Sample: naive CD4+ T cells from PBMCs. These receptor sequences come from a man aged 18 to 30 in good health. Some clones in this sample may be carry-over from other donors' samples. The CDR3 runs from the conserved cysteine through the conserved F or W. A D gene is named only where the DNA matches it firmly. A row's size may be missing; if present it is once, few, many or a size class.

size: few
V: TRBV19
J: TRBJ1-3
D: TRBD1
CDR3: CASSTDRGGNTIYF
DNA: TGTGCCAGTAGTACGGACAGGGGTGGAAACACCATATATTTT

size: NA
V: TRBV30
J: TRBJ2-3
D: TRBD2
CDR3: CAWNPPRASGSTDTQYF
DNA: TGTGCCTGGAACCCGCCCAGGGCTAGCGGGAGTACAGATACGCAGTATTTT

size: NA
V: TRBV15
J: TRBJ2-5
D: NA
CDR3: CATSRERETQYF
DNA: TGTGCCACCAGCAGAGAGAGAGAGACCCAGTACTTC

size: NA
V: TRBV28
J: TRBJ2-5
D: NA
CDR3: CASSLFYQETQYF
DNA: TGTGCCAGCAGCCTCTTCTACCAAGAGACCCAGTACTTC

size: NA
V: TRBV6-5
J: TRBJ1-2
D: NA
CDR3: CASRAPGPNYGYTF
DNA: TGTGCCAGCAGAGCTCCGGGACCTAACTATGGCTACACCTTC

size: NA
V: TRBV5-4
J: TRBJ2-1
D: NA
CDR3: CASSSAGTSYNEQFF
DNA: TGTGCCAGCAGCTCCGCGGGCACTTCCTACAATGAGCAGTTCTTC

size: NA
V: TRBV21-1
J: TRBJ2-7
D: NA
CDR3: CASSKAPGTAYEQYF
DNA: TGTGCCAGCAGCAAAGCTCCCGGGACAGCCTACGAGCAGTACTTC

size: NA
V: TRBV30
J: TRBJ2-5
D: NA
CDR3: CAWSLAPQVTQYF
DNA: TGTGCCTGGAGTTTGGCACCCCAGGTGACCCAGTACTTC

size: NA
V: TRBV5-1
J: TRBJ2-7
D: NA
CDR3: CASSLASGDEQYF
DNA: TGCGCCAGCAGCTTGGCCAGCGGAGACGAGCAGTACTTC

size: NA
V: TRBV15
J: TRBJ2-3
D: TRBD2
CDR3: CATSRPTSGRVTDTQYF
DNA: TGTGCCACCAGCAGACCGACTAGCGGGAGGGTCACAGATACGCAGTATTTT

size: once
V: TRBV4-3
J: TRBJ1-2
D: TRBD1
CDR3: CASSQELDRINGYTF
DNA: TGCGCCAGCAGCCAAGAGTTGGACAGGATCAATGGCTACACCTTC

size: NA
V: TRBV18
J: TRBJ2-3
D: TRBD2
CDR3: CASSPSVAGVSDTQYF
DNA: TGTGCCAGCTCACCTTCGGTAGCGGGAGTTTCAGATACGCAGTATTTT

size: NA
V: TRBV4-2
J: TRBJ2-7
D: NA
CDR3: CASSQGGTVYYEQYF
DNA: TGTGCCAGCAGCCAAGGGGGGACTGTCTACTACGAGCAGTACTTC

size: NA
V: TRBV28
J: TRBJ1-1
D: NA
CDR3: CASSSGPRNTEAFF
DNA: TGTGCCAGCAGTTCGGGACCTAGGAACACTGAAGCTTTCTTT

size: NA
V: TRBV5-6
J: TRBJ1-2
D: NA
CDR3: CASSLPDYGYTF
DNA: TGTGCCAGCAGCTTACCGGACTATGGCTACACCTTC

size: once
V: TRBV4-2
J: TRBJ1-5
D: NA
CDR3: CASSQGLNQPQHF
DNA: TGTGCCAGCAGCCAAGGCCTCAATCAGCCCCAGCATTTT

size: NA
V: TRBV9
J: TRBJ2-3
D: NA
CDR3: CASSVVGGAATTDTQYF
DNA: TGTGCCAGCAGCGTAGTGGGGGGAGCGGCGACCACAGATACGCAGTATTTT

size: NA
V: TRBV7-2
J: TRBJ2-7
D: NA
CDR3: CASSLGAFSEQYF
DNA: TGTGCCAGCAGCTTAGGGGCCTTCTCGGAGCAGTACTTC

size: NA
V: TRBV7-2
J: TRBJ2-7
D: NA
CDR3: CASSYRTANVFYEQYF
DNA: TGTGCCAGCAGCTACCGGACAGCAAACGTATTCTACGAGCAGTACTTC

size: once
V: TRBV18
J: TRBJ1-4
D: NA
CDR3: CASSPRTAAHSPNEKLFF
DNA: TGTGCCAGCTCACCACGGACAGCCGCTCATAGCCCTAATGAAAAACTGTTTTTT

size: NA
V: TRBV11-2
J: TRBJ2-7
D: NA
CDR3: CASNLAGSSYEQYF
DNA: TGTGCCAGCAACCTAGCTGGGTCCAGCTACGAGCAGTACTTC

size: NA
V: TRBV19
J: TRBJ2-2
D: NA
CDR3: CASSTTQFLNTGELFF
DNA: TGTGCCAGTAGTACCACCCAATTTTTGAACACCGGGGAGCTGTTTTTT

size: NA
V: TRBV10-3
J: TRBJ2-7
D: TRBD2
CDR3: CAISGLAGEEQYF
DNA: TGTGCCATCAGCGGACTAGCGGGAGAGGAGCAGTACTTC

size: NA
V: TRBV5-4
J: TRBJ1-3
D: TRBD1
CDR3: CASSLAGTADAGNTIYF
DNA: TGTGCCAGCAGCTTGGCCGGGACAGCCGACGCTGGAAACACCATATATTTT

size: NA
V: TRBV7-8
J: TRBJ2-2
D: TRBD1
CDR3: CASSSPGQGFTGELFF
DNA: TGTGCCAGCAGCTCCCCGGGACAGGGGTTCACCGGGGAGCTGTTTTTT